The entry below describes one TCR beta chain. The sample belongs to a study of synovial regulatory T cells in juvenile arthritis. The CDR3 is 13 amino acids. This entry has no DNA. Germline V lookup: CDR1 SQVTM, CDR2 ANQGSEA. Clones were read by immunoSEQ multiplex PCR, and TCRdb kept only the in-frame ones, dropping some. This repertoire includes roughly 7,300 clones. This clonotype originated in a donor younger than 35 with juvenile idiopathic arthritis. The chain couples TRBV29-1 to TRBJ2-1; there is no DNA to check the TCRdb D call of TRBD1. Sequencing was done on a sample of Treg cells from blood. Subset here: remaining (HLA-DR-negative) circulating blood Treg cells. CDR3 amino acids: CSAGQSSYNEQFF.